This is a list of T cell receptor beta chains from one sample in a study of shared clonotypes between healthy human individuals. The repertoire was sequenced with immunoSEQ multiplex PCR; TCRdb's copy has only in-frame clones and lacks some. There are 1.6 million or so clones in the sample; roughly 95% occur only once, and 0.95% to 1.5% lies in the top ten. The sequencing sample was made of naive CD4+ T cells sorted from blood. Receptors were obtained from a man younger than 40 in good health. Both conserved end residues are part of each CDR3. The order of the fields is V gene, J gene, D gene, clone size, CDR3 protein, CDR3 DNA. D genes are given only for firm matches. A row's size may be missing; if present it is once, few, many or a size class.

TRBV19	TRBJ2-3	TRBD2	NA	CASSTTSGRDTQYF	TGTGCCAGTAGCACGACTAGCGGGCGAGATACGCAGTATTTT
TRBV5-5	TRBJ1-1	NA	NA	CASSLGMNTEAFF	TGTGCCAGCAGCTTGGGGATGAACACTGAAGCTTTCTTT
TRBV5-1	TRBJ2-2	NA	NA	CASSFMEVAGELFF	TGCGCCAGCAGCTTTATGGAGGTGGCCGGGGAGCTGTTTTTT
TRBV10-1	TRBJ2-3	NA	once	CASSESMYTDTQYF	TGCGCCAGCAGTGAGTCGATGTACACAGATACGCAGTATTTT
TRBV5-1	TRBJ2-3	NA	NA	CASSFLSGVGSTDTQYF	TGCGCCAGCAGCTTTCTGTCAGGGGTGGGTAGCACAGATACGCAGTATTTT
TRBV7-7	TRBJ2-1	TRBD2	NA	CASSFLAGAGNEQFF	TGTGCCAGCAGCTTCTTAGCGGGAGCGGGGAATGAGCAGTTCTTC
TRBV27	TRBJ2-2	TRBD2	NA	CASSPRAGGPLKSGELFF	TGTGCCAGCAGTCCGAGAGCGGGAGGGCCCCTCAAATCCGGGGAGCTGTTTTTT
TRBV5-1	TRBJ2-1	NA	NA	CASSFRGMENEQFF	TGCGCCAGCAGCTTTCGGGGGATGGAGAATGAGCAGTTCTTC
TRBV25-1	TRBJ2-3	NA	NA	CASSDTTSTDTQYF	TGTGCCAGCAGTGATACCACTAGCACAGATACGCAGTATTTT
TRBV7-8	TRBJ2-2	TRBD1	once	CASSLRDRVATNTGELFF	TGTGCCAGCAGCTTACGGGACAGGGTTGCGACGAACACCGGGGAGCTGTTTTTT
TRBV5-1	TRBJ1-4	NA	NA	CASSPGWTNEKLFF	TGCGCCAGCAGCCCGGGGTGGACTAATGAAAAACTGTTTTTT
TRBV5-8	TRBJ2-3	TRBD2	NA	CASSFLGLAGNSSTDTQYF	TGTGCCAGCAGCTTCCTGGGACTAGCGGGGAATTCTAGCACAGATACGCAGTATTTT
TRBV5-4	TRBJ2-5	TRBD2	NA	CASSWQAGGGETQYF	TGTGCCAGCAGCTGGCAAGCGGGAGGGGGGGAGACCCAGTACTTC
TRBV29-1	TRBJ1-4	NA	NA	CSVTENEKLFF	TGCAGCGTTACGGAAAATGAAAAACTGTTTTTT
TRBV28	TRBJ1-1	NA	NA	CASSLIRAEAFF	TGTGCCAGCAGTTTGATTCGGGCTGAAGCTTTCTTT
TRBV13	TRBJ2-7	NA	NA	CASSFGRAVYEQYF	TGTGCCAGCAGCTTTGGTAGGGCCGTTTACGAGCAGTACTTC
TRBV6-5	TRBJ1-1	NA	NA	CASSYEWNTEAFF	TGTGCCAGCAGTTACGAATGGAACACTGAAGCTTTCTTT
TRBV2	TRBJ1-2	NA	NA	CASEGVGVRQNYGYTF	TGTGCCAGCGAAGGAGTAGGGGTGAGACAGAACTATGGCTACACCTTC
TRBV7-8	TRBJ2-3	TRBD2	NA	CASSLRAVSGRASDTQYF	TGTGCCAGCAGCTTAAGGGCTGTATCAGGGAGGGCTTCGGATACGCAGTATTTT
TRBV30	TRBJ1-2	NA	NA	CASTNGLRGGYTF	TGTGCCTCGACCAACGGGCTCCGGGGTGGCTACACCTTC
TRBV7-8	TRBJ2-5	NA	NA	CASRVIKDRTQQETQYF	TGTGCCAGCAGGGTCATAAAAGACAGGACACAACAAGAGACCCAGTACTTC
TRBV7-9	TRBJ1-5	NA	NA	CASSPNSINQPQHF	TGTGCCAGCAGCCCAAATTCTATAAATCAGCCCCAGCATTTT
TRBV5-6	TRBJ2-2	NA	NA	CASSWNTGELFF	TGTGCCAGCAGCTGGAACACCGGGGAGCTGTTTTTT
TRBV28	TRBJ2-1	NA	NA	CASSFRRTRMIF	TGTGCCAGCAGTTTTCGGAGGACGCGAATGATCTTC
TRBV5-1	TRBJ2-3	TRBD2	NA	CASSLRAGVDTDTQYF	TGCGCCAGCAGCTTACGAGCGGGAGTGGATACAGATACGCAGTATTTT
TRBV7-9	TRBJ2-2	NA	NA	CASSFTPGRAPGDTGELFF	TGTGCCAGCAGCTTTACCCCCGGACGGGCGCCGGGGGACACCGGGGAGCTGTTTTTT
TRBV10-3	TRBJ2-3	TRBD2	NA	CAISAPLAGRTDTQYF	TGTGCCATCAGTGCCCCCCTAGCGGGAAGGACTGATACGCAGTATTTT
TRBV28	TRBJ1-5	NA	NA	CASADNQPQHF	TGTGCGTCGGCAGATAATCAGCCCCAGCATTTT
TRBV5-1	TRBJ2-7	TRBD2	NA	CASSFSSGPYEQYF	TGCGCCAGCAGCTTTTCTAGCGGACCCTACGAGCAGTACTTC
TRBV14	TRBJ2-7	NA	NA	CASSRRGPYEQYF	TGTGCCAGCAGCAGGCGGGGCCCCTACGAGCAGTACTTC
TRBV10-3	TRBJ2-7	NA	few	CAISDGTFSDEQYF	TGTGCCATCAGTGATGGGACATTCTCGGACGAGCAGTACTTC
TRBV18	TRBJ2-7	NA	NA	CASSPGDASYEQYF	TGTGCCAGCTCACCCGGGGACGCCTCCTACGAGCAGTACTTC
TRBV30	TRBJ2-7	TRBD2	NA	CAWSVLAGALGEQYF	TGTGCCTGGAGTGTACTAGCGGGAGCCTTAGGCGAGCAGTACTTC
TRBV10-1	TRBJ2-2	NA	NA	CASSESGNTGELFF	TGCGCCAGCAGTGAGTCAGGGAACACCGGGGAGCTGTTTTTT
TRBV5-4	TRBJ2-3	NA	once	CASSLAESNTQYF	TGTGCCAGCAGCTTGGCAGAATCAAATACGCAGTATTTT
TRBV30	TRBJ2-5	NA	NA	CGWDLGETQYF	TGTGGCTGGGATTTAGGGGAGACCCAGTACTTC
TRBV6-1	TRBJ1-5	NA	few	CASRAIGGQPQHF	TGTGCCAGCAGGGCCATCGGGGGGCAGCCCCAGCATTTT
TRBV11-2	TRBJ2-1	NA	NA	CASSPQGGLNEQFF	TGTGCCAGCAGCCCGCAGGGGGGTCTAAATGAGCAGTTCTTC
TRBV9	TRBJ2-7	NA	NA	CASSVEGRRAEQYF	TGTGCCAGCAGCGTAGAAGGGAGACGCGCCGAGCAGTACTTC
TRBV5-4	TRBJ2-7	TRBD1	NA	CASSSGTDSYEQYF	TGTGCCAGCAGCTCCGGGACAGACTCCTACGAGCAGTACTTC
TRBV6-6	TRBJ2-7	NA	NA	CASSWVLSHEQYF	TGTGCCAGCAGTTGGGTATTGAGCCACGAGCAGTACTTC
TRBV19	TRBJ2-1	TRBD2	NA	CASSIPWTSGSTEQFF	TGTGCCAGTAGTATCCCCTGGACTAGCGGGAGTACTGAGCAGTTCTTC
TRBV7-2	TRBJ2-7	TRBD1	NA	CASSPRTGAYEQYF	TGTGCCAGCAGCCCGCGTACAGGGGCCTACGAGCAGTACTTC
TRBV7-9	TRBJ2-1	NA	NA	CASSLILTNEQFF	TGTGCCAGCAGCTTGATCCTGACAAATGAGCAGTTCTTC
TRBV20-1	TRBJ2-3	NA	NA	CSAKIGDTQYF	TGCAGTGCTAAAATCGGAGATACGCAGTATTTT
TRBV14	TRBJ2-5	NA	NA	CASSQPSGATQYF	TGTGCCAGCAGCCAGCCTTCGGGTGCGACCCAGTACTTC
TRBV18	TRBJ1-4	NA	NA	CASSPSGPMNEKLFF	TGTGCCAGCTCACCGTCTGGACCGATGAATGAAAAACTGTTTTTT
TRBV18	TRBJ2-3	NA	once	CASSPFIQGSHTDTQYF	TGTGCCAGCTCACCATTCATCCAGGGATCACACACAGATACGCAGTATTTT
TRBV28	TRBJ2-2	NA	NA	CASRNGGRSNTGELFF	TGTGCCAGCAGAAATGGGGGCCGGTCGAACACCGGGGAGCTGTTTTTT
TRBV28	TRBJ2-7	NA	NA	CAIQTRRTYEQYF	TGTGCCATTCAGACTAGGCGGACCTACGAGCAGTACTTC
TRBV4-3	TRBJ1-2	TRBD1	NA	CASSQDSHRDRGLDGYTF	TGCGCCAGCAGCCAAGATTCGCATCGGGACAGGGGGCTGGATGGCTACACCTTC
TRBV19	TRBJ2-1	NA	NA	CASSERSYDEQFF	TGTGCCAGTAGCGAGCGGTCCTACGATGAGCAGTTCTTC
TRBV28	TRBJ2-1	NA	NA	CASHLRLADNEQFF	TGTGCCAGCCACCTGCGGCTAGCAGACAATGAGCAGTTCTTC
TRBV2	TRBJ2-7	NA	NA	CASTLSLGSAAYEQYF	TGTGCCAGTACTCTCAGTCTCGGGTCGGCCGCCTACGAGCAGTACTTC